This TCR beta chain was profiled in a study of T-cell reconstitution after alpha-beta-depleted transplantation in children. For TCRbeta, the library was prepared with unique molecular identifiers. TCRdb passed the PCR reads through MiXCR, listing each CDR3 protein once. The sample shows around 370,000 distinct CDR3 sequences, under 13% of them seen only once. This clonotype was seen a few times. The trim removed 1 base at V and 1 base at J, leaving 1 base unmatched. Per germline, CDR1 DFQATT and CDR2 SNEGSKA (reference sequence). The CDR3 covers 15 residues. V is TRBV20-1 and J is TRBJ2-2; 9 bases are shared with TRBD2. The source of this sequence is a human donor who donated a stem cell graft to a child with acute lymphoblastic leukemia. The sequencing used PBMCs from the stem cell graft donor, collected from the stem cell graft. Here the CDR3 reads CSARVSGRNTGELFF. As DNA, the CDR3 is TGCAGTGCTAGAGTTAGCGGGAGGAACACCGGGGAGCTGTTTTTT.